This record concerns one T cell receptor (beta chain) sequence. This sample is drawn from a study of blood T cell repertoires in COVID-19. About the study: Samples taken during acute and convalescent COVID-19 were collected in the United States, Italy and Spain. From T cells, B-cell-depleted T cells, or PBMCs came the material, which was cDNA or gDNA.

As processed by the authors: Using reference gene primer amplification, nucleated cell counts were estimated. Sequenced by immunoSEQ multiplex PCR; TCRdb stores in-frame clones only, minus some. V and J calls and clone size are given by that table; D and trimming were obtained from the DNA. The sample gives about 240,000 clones, approximately 82% of which show up once; roughly 2% is in the top ten. CDR3 size: 14 residues. V lost 3 bases to trimming and J lost 5 bases, with 13 bases between them. CDR1 is MDHEN, CDR2 SYDVKM, per germline. This chain uses TRBV28 with TRBJ1-2, with TRBD1 as a possible D gene (6 bases). The clonotype comes from a young man who had recovered from COVID-19. The sample consisted of peripheral blood. CDR3 bases: TGTGCCAGCAGTTTCTCGGACAGACGGTATGGCTACACCTTC. It translates to CASSFSDRRYGYTF.